This T cell receptor beta chain was recovered during a study of cytomegalovirus exposure and HLA in healthy donors. Per germline, CDR1 SGHRS and CDR2 YFSETQ. This CDR3 contains 15 residues. Trimming stripped 4 bases from V and 1 base from J, with 14 bases between. Sequenced by immunoSEQ multiplex PCR; TCRdb stores in-frame clones only, minus some. The top ten hold roughly 12% of the sample, which has approximately 200,000 clones, about 79% seen once. This chain joins TRBV5-1 and TRBJ1-1, with D perhaps TRBD1 (6 bases). The specimen was PBMCs. This sequence originates from a woman between 25 and 40 years old in good health and CMV-seropositive. The DNA of the CDR3 is TGCGCCAGCAGCCCCCGGGGACACCAGAACACTGAAGCTTTCTTT. It yields the protein CASSPRGHQNTEAFF.